Following are 29 T cell receptor beta chains from one sample sequenced in a study of control samples from healthy donors and cancer patients. The data were produced by immunoSEQ multiplex PCR, yet TCRdb's version contains in-frame clones alone and is incomplete. The table records about 100,000 clones, 85% to 90% of them present only once. Sequencing used blood. Every receptor here comes from a man aged 30 to 45 in good health.

The rearrangement joins TRBV5-3 to TRBJ1-6; D not certain. TRBV5-3 is sorted into the ORF group, with uncertain function. Deletions cut 8 bases from V and 0 bases from J, with 18 bases between. The length of the CDR3 is 17 residues. The CDR3 coding sequence is TGTGCCAGCCGCCTGGCAGTGAGGAGCTCCTATAATTCACCCCTCCACTTT. As protein: CASRLAVRSSYNSPLHF.

This clone was seen just once. The chain couples TRBV7-9 to TRBJ2-2, with D perhaps TRBD1 or TRBD2 (5 bases each). Germline assignment: CDR1 SEHNR and CDR2 FQNEAQ (reference sequence). V dropped 11 bases and J dropped 1 base, with 17 bases sitting between them. The CDR3 extends over 15 amino acids. The CDR3 region is CAGEVGRMNTGELFF. CDR3 in DNA: TGTGCCGGCGAGGTGGGACGGATGAACACCGGGGAGCTGTTTTTT.

V and J are TRBV11-3 and TRBJ2-6; D is tentatively TRBD1 or TRBD2 (6 bases each). Trimming took off 4 bases at V and 0 bases at J, with 7 bases between the two ends. The CDR3 sequence is 15 residues long. Germline V gene sequence: CDR1 SGHNT, CDR2 YENEEA. The chain's CDR3 is CASSSGASGANVLTF. CDR3 bases: TGTGCCAGCAGCTCGGGGGCCTCTGGGGCCAACGTCCTGACTTTC.

V usage is TRBV7-2 and J usage is TRBJ2-7; 8 bases fit TRBD2. V shed 5 bases and J 3 bases; nucleotides not matched to a gene: 9. CDR3 size: 15 residues. Germline CDR1 SGHTA, CDR2 FQGNSA. The CDR3 coding sequence is TGTGCCAGCAGCCCGAAGGGACTAGAGAACTACGAGCAGTACTTC. This codes for CASSPKGLENYEQYF.

CDR3 bases: TGTGCCAGCAGCTCGAGGGCATATCAAGAGACCCAGTACTTC. This encodes CASSSRAYQETQYF. V and J are TRBV7-2 and TRBJ2-5; D is possibly TRBD2 (5 bases). The ends were cut back, 4 bases at V and 2 bases at J, with 11 bases in the middle. The CDR3 runs to 14 residues. Germline assignment: CDR1 SGHTA and CDR2 FQGNSA.

The count of this clone is one. The chain links TRBV29-1 to TRBJ1-2, with D hard to call. Germline CDR1 SQVTM, CDR2 ANQGSEA. The CDR3 sequence is 20 residues long. The V end lost 6 bases, the J end lost 1 base, and 33 bases lay between the germline ends. DNA of the CDR3: TGCAGCGTCGGACCAAACTCACAGCCGAGGAAAGGGAATATTAACTATGGCTACACCTTC. Residues: CSVGPNSQPRKGNINYGYTF.

The chain combines TRBV6-1 with TRBJ2-5, with TRBD2 matching over 9 bases. Germline CDR1 and CDR2: MNHNS and SASEGT. CDR3 length: 18 residues. Trimming removed 1 base from V and 5 bases from J; junction bases left unmatched: 14. This CDR3 reads CASSEGVWVAGDRETQYF. DNA of the CDR3: TGTGCCAGCAGTGAAGGGGTTTGGGTAGCGGGGGATCGGGAGACCCAGTACTTC.

The chain joins TRBV30 to TRBJ1-4, with a tentative D call TRBD1 (5 bases). Trimming removed 8 bases from V and 5 bases from J, with 18 bases in between. The length of the CDR3 is 14 residues. Germline V gene sequence: CDR1 GTSNPN, CDR2 SVGIG (reference sequence). CDR3 DNA: TGTGCCCTACAAAACAGGTTCCCCAATGAAAAACTGTTTTTT. It yields the protein CALQNRFPNEKLFF. Together with reference TRBV30 and TRBJ1-4, the CDR3 gives the full variable domain: SQTIHQWPATLVQPVGSPLSLECTVEGTSNPNLYWYRQAAGRGLQLLFYSVGIGQISSEVPQNLSASRPQDRQFILSSKKLLLSDSGFYLCALQNRFPNEKLFFGSGTQLSVL.

The V call is TRBV7-9, the J call TRBJ2-6; no clear D gene. The germline gives CDR1 SEHNR, CDR2 FQNEAQ (reference sequence). Trimming removed 2 bases from V and 2 bases from J, with 16 bases in between. The CDR3 spans 18 residues. The CDR3: CASSLSSVGPAGANVLTF. CDR3 coding DNA: TGTGCCAGCAGCTTAAGCAGTGTGGGTCCGGCTGGGGCCAACGTCCTGACTTTC.

This chain links TRBV6-1 with TRBJ1-5, with D perhaps TRBD1 (5 bases). Germline V gene data show CDR1 as MNHNS and CDR2 as SASEGT. The CDR3 has 15 residues. The germline V and J ends were trimmed by 3 bases and 0 bases, with 9 bases remaining between them. In nucleotides, the CDR3 is TGTGCCAGCAGTGACGTAACAGGTAGCAATCAGCCCCAGCATTTT. Its protein is CASSDVTGSNQPQHF.

J is TRBJ1-5 and V is TRBV23-1; 9 bases are a match to TRBD1. TRBV23-1 is an ORF, with its function uncertain. This CDR3 comprises 21 residues. V shed 1 base and J 5 bases; nucleotides not matched to a gene: 21. This CDR3 reads CASSQLGDLGTGIFPHQPQHF. The CDR3 coding sequence is TGCGCCAGCAGTCAATTGGGGGACCTCGGGACAGGGATATTCCCTCATCAGCCCCAGCATTTT.

The rearrangement uses TRBV19 and TRBJ2-1; D tentatively reads TRBD1 or TRBD2 (5 bases each). Germline V CDR1 and CDR2: LNHDA, SQIVND (reference sequence). The V end lost 4 bases, the J end lost 6 bases, and 19 bases lay between the germline ends. This CDR3 has 16 amino acids. CDR3 amino acids: CASSTDIGTGVNEQFF. CDR3 DNA sequence: TGTGCCAGTAGTACAGACATCGGGACGGGCGTCAATGAGCAGTTCTTC.

This chain links TRBV5-1 with TRBJ2-1; possibly TRBD2 for D (5 bases). Germline V gene data show CDR1 as SGHRS and CDR2 as YFSETQ. The CDR3 is 16 residues long. V was shortened by 4 bases and J by 0 bases, with 14 bases between the two germline ends. CDR3 sequence: CASSPGGLSSYNEQFF. The CDR3, as DNA: TGCGCCAGCAGCCCGGGTGGACTGAGCTCCTACAATGAGCAGTTCTTC.

The chain carries TRBV6-2 or TRBV6-3 and TRBJ2-2, with 12 bases aligning to TRBD2. CDR3 length: 17 amino acids. Germline CDR1 MNHEY, CDR2 SVGEGT. J lost 6 bases, V lost 2 bases, and 7 bases had no gene match. The CDR3 region is CASSYPGLAGYPGELFF. CDR3 sequence (DNA): TGTGCCAGCAGTTACCCCGGACTAGCGGGGTACCCCGGGGAGCTGTTTTTT.

The chain links TRBV7-9 to TRBJ1-4, with 10 bases identical to TRBD1. The CDR3 is 15 residues long. Trimming at V came to 2 bases and at J to 6 bases, leaving 3 bases not matched to a gene. Per germline, CDR1 SEHNR and CDR2 FQNEAQ (reference sequence). Here the CDR3 reads CASSLKTGGDEKLFF. DNA of the CDR3: TGTGCCAGCAGCTTAAAGACAGGGGGCGATGAAAAACTGTTTTTT.

V gene TRBV6-1 combines with J gene TRBJ1-3; no reliable D call. The CDR3 runs to 15 residues. Germline loops: CDR1 MNHNS, CDR2 SASEGT. Trimming took 2 bases from V and 2 from J, leaving 10 bases between them. The CDR3: CASSEMFGPGNTIYF. In DNA, the CDR3 is TGTGCCAGCAGTGAAATGTTTGGTCCTGGAAACACCATATATTTT.

The genes are TRBV19 and TRBJ2-7, with D possibly TRBD1 on 6 matching bases. Germline lookup yields CDR1 LNHDA and CDR2 SQIVND (reference sequence). The CDR3 is made up of 13 amino acids. Trimming pared 4 bases from V and 0 bases from J, leaving 7 bases between. CDR3 amino acids: CASSTGASYEQYF. Here the CDR3 DNA reads TGTGCCAGTAGTACAGGGGCCTCCTACGAGCAGTACTTC.

The genes are TRBV5-5 and TRBJ2-7; D not certain. Near its end, the DNA agrees better with TRBJ2-5, so the J call may be wrong. The CDR3 totals 14 residues. Germline V gene lookup returns CDR1 SGHKS and CDR2 YYEKEE (reference sequence). The CDR3 DNA sequence: TGTGCCAGCAGCTTGGGGCACCTATCGGGGACCCAGTACTTC. Its translation is CASSLGHLSGTQYF.

The V gene is TRBV28, the J gene TRBJ1-5; no clear D gene. The germline CDR1 and CDR2 sequences are MDHEN and SYDVKM. The CDR3 is 17 amino acids. V was pared by 0 bases and J by 0 bases, with 12 bases between. CDR3 DNA: TGTGCCAGCAGTTTATGGGGCAGTCTTTATAGCAATCAGCCCCAGCATTTT. Translated: CASSLWGSLYSNQPQHF.

Only one count was recorded for this clone. V and J are TRBV5-5 and TRBJ2-5, with TRBD2 matching over 10 bases. Germline CDR1 reads SGHKS; CDR2 reads YYEKEE (reference sequence). Trimming at V came to 3 bases and at J to 2 bases, leaving 7 bases not matched to a gene. The CDR3 loop spans 16 amino acids. DNA of the CDR3: TGTGCCAGCAGCTCCATCAGCGGGAGGGGTCAAGAGACCCAGTACTTC. It is translated as CASSSISGRGQETQYF.

The chain links TRBV5-6 to TRBJ2-3, with TRBD1 matching 7 bases. Germline V gives CDR1 SGHDT, CDR2 YYEEEE. V lost 4 bases and J lost 0; bases outside the gene matches: 8. The CDR3 consists of 16 residues. The CDR3 region has the DNA TGTGCCAGCAGCCCACTGGGACAGTCAAGCACAGATACGCAGTATTTT. This translates into CASSPLGQSSTDTQYF.

This clone was seen once. Other DNA sequences of this sample code for an identical CDR3. The chain carries TRBV18 and TRBJ1-6, with 9 bases identical to TRBD1. Germline V CDR1 and CDR2: KGHSH, LQKENI. The V and J ends lost 6 bases and 5 bases, in that order; junction bases with no gene match: 2. The CDR3 is 14 amino acids. The CDR3 loop reads CASSRDRDNSPLHF. In DNA form, the CDR3 reads TGTGCCAGCTCCCGGGACAGGGATAATTCACCCCTCCACTTT. The full variable domain, completed using reference TRBV18 and TRBJ1-6, is NAGVMQNPRHLVRRRGQEARLRCSPMKGHSHVYWYRQLPEEGLKFMVYLQKENIIDESGMPKERFSAEFPKEGPSILRIQQVVRGDSAAYFCASSRDRDNSPLHFGNGTRLTVT.

The CDR3 loop is CASSYSAGVSYNEQFF. The CDR3 nucleotides read TGTGCCAGCAGTTACTCCGCCGGAGTCTCCTACAATGAGCAGTTCTTC. This chain links TRBV6-5 with TRBJ2-1; the D is unclear. The CDR3 loop spans 16 amino acids. V dropped 0 bases and J dropped 0 bases, with 9 bases sitting between them. CDR1 and CDR2 (germline): MNHEY, SVGAGI.

This sequence joins TRBV7-9 and TRBJ2-5; TRBD1 matches at 8 bases. J was trimmed by 5 bases and V by 5 bases; bases with no gene match: 7. CDR1 is SEHNR and CDR2 is FQNEAQ in the germline V gene (reference sequence). The CDR3 is 14 residues long. DNA of the CDR3: TGTGCCAGCAGCCCGGTCGGGACAGGCGAGACCCAGTACTTC. Translated: CASSPVGTGETQYF.

This clone was picked up a small number of times. The rearrangement joins TRBV3-1 (or the pseudogene TRBV3-2) to TRBJ1-1; the D is unclear. CDR1 LGHDT and CDR2 YNNKEL come from the germline V gene (reference sequence). The ends were cut back, 1 base at V and 11 bases at J, with 11 bases in the middle. There are 12 residues in the CDR3. The CDR3 spells CASSQANLGAFF. The CDR3 nucleotides read TGTGCCAGCAGCCAAGCGAATTTGGGGGCTTTCTTT.

The chain couples TRBV6-6 to TRBJ1-1, with D unresolved. Germline loops: CDR1 MNHNY, CDR2 SVGAGI (reference sequence). The V end was cut by 6 bases, the J end by 1 base, with 12 bases between. The CDR3 length is 14 residues. The CDR3 loop is CASRDGRENTEAFF. Written as DNA, the CDR3 is TGTGCCAGCAGAGATGGACGGGAGAACACTGAAGCTTTCTTT.

The chain links TRBV27 to TRBJ2-5; D is possibly TRBD2 (6 bases). The CDR3 has 15 residues. Germline V CDR1 and CDR2: MNHEY, SMNVEV (reference sequence). V lost 5 bases to trimming and J lost 1 base, with 14 bases between them. The CDR3 protein is CASSRRREPQETQYF. CDR3 nucleotides: TGTGCCAGCAGTCGCCGGAGGGAGCCCCAAGAGACCCAGTACTTC.

The chain couples TRBV27 to TRBJ1-5, with D unclear. CDR3 length: 13 amino acids. Germline assignment: CDR1 MNHEY and CDR2 SMNVEV (reference sequence). The V end was cut by 5 bases, the J end by 4 bases, with 9 bases between. CDR3 amino acids: CASSRRENQPQHF. CDR3 in DNA: TGTGCCAGCAGTAGGCGGGAGAATCAGCCCCAGCATTTT.

The chain joins TRBV30 to TRBJ1-4; TRBD1 might be the D (5 bases). Trimming pared 4 bases from V and 4 bases from J, leaving 7 bases between. CDR1 is GTSNPN and CDR2 is SVGIG in the germline V gene (reference sequence). The CDR3 runs 12 residues. The CDR3 sequence: CAWKGSNEKLFF. CDR3 sequence (DNA): TGTGCCTGGAAGGGGAGTAATGAAAAACTGTTTTTT.